This T cell receptor (beta chain) is from a study of blood T cell repertoires in COVID-19. Profiled with immunoSEQ multiplex PCR; TCRdb holds only in-frame clones, not every one. Found here are 80,000 to 100,000 clones, about 82% of them singletons; the top ten hold approximately 13%. Trimming left V 6 bases short and J 1 base short, with 15 bases between. Per the germline V gene, CDR1 is SNHLY and CDR2 is FYNNEI. The CDR3 is 15 amino acids. The receptor was derived from a woman aged 60-70 years in a cohort sampled during active or convalescent COVID-19. The material sequenced was peripheral blood. The V call is TRBV2, the J call TRBJ1-1; perhaps TRBD1 as D (6 bases). The CDR3 region is CASSELLQGNTEAFF. CDR3 in DNA: TGTGCCAGCAGCGAGCTCCTACAGGGGAACACTGAAGCTTTCTTT.